The 27 T cell receptor beta chains presented below share a single source sample, sequenced in a study of T cell responses to AZD1222 COVID-19 vaccine (dated by TCRdb to about 2021). To prepare the library, the immunoSEQ multiplex PCR assay was applied. The clones in this table, taken by TCRdb from immuneACCESS, are in-frame only. Not every clone is retained; where verified, under half of the shortfall comes from an unresolved V gene, and the cause of the rest is unknown. Within this sample are roughly 120,000 clones, with over 75% of them counted one time only. The top ten clonotypes cover approximately 1.5% of the sample. In light of the paper, this sample's time point label describes: baseline before first vaccination. The sample in question was peripheral blood, obtained on day 0 of AZD1222 vaccination. These receptors originate from an adult in good health.

The chain recombines TRBV25-1 with TRBJ1-1; maybe TRBD1 (6 bases). The germline V gene encodes CDR1 MGHDK and CDR2 SYGVNS. V was shortened by 7 bases and J by 11 bases, with 17 bases between the two germline ends. This CDR3 region has 12 residues. The CDR3 DNA follows: TGTGCCAGCACAACGGCCCAGGGGAAGGCTTTCTTT. Residues: CASTTAQGKAFF. Variable domain in full (rest from reference TRBV25-1 and TRBJ1-1): EADIYQTPRYLVIGTGKKITLECSQTMGHDKMYWYQQDPGMELHLIHYSYGVNSTEKGDLSSESTVSRIRTEHFPLTLESARPSHTSQYLCASTTAQGKAFFGQGTRLTVV.

The rearrangement links TRBV29-1 to TRBJ2-2, with D possibly matching TRBD2 (5 bases). Germline values: CDR1 SQVTM, CDR2 ANQGSEA. Trimming removed 2 bases at V and 4 bases at J, with 11 bases between. The CDR3 is made up of 14 amino acids. CDR3 DNA: TGCAGCGTTGAACGAGGGTCGGGCACCGGGGAGCTGTTTTTT. It encodes CSVERGSGTGELFF.

The V call is TRBV11-2, the J call TRBJ2-7; D may be TRBD1 (5 bases). Trimming pared 0 bases from V and 0 bases from J, leaving 6 bases between. The V gene's germline CDR1 is SGHAT and CDR2 FQNNGV. The CDR3 has 14 amino acids. CDR3 nucleotides: TGTGCCAGCAGCTTAGACAGGGACTCCTACGAGCAGTACTTC. It yields the protein CASSLDRDSYEQYF.

The chain has TRBV9 and TRBJ1-2; a weak D match, TRBD1 (5 bases). V lost 0 bases, J lost 4 bases, and 10 bases lay in between. The CDR3 is 14 residues long. The germline CDR1 and CDR2 sequences are SGDLS and YYNGEE. The chain's CDR3 is CASSVDGGGYGYTF. CDR3 nucleotides: TGTGCCAGCAGCGTAGATGGGGGTGGCTATGGCTACACCTTC.

This clone was observed a few times. CDR3 sequence: CASTPGVATGELFF. The CDR3 DNA reads as TGTGCCAGCACCCCAGGGGTAGCCACCGGGGAGCTGTTTTTT. V usage is TRBV6-5 and J usage is TRBJ2-2; tentative D call: TRBD1 (6 bases). The germline V and J ends were trimmed by 7 bases and 4 bases, with 13 bases remaining between them. Germline values: CDR1 MNHEY, CDR2 SVGAGI. The CDR3 contains 14 residues.

The rearrangement joins TRBV5-4 to TRBJ2-7, with 7 bases matching TRBD1. This CDR3 contains 12 residues. V trimming: 4 bases; J trimming: 6 bases; junction bases outside the gene matches: 4. In germline, CDR1 is SGHNT, CDR2 YYREEE (reference sequence). The chain's CDR3 is CASSGAGGEQYF. DNA for the CDR3: TGTGCCAGCAGCGGGGCAGGGGGCGAGCAGTACTTC.

The rearrangement uses TRBV6-4 and TRBJ2-7; 7 bases map to TRBD1. The germline V gene encodes CDR1 MRHNA and CDR2 SNTAGT. The V gene end was trimmed by 3 bases and the J gene end by 2 bases; junction bases not matched to a gene: 10. The CDR3 is made up of 16 amino acids. The chain's CDR3 is CASSEDREQGPYEQYF. The CDR3 coding sequence is TGTGCCAGCAGTGAGGATCGGGAACAGGGGCCCTACGAGCAGTACTTC.

V is TRBV20-1 and J is TRBJ2-1, with D hard to call. V was shortened by 3 bases and J by 8 bases, with 5 bases between the two germline ends. Germline V gene sequence: CDR1 DFQATT, CDR2 SNEGSKA (reference sequence). CDR3 length equals 10 residues. CDR3 nucleotides: TGCAGTGCTAGTCAGGATGAGCAGTTCTTC. The encoded protein is CSASQDEQFF.

This chain uses TRBV18 with TRBJ1-3, with D maybe TRBD1 (5 bases). V was shortened by 6 bases and J by 0 bases, with 15 bases between the two germline ends. The germline gives CDR1 KGHSH, CDR2 LQKENI. This CDR3 comprises 16 residues. The DNA of the CDR3 is TGTGCCAGCTCGCGCCACGACAGTCTCTCTGGAAACACCATATATTTT. Its protein product is CASSRHDSLSGNTIYF.

The rearrangement uses TRBV29-1 and TRBJ2-1; D call uncertain. The germline CDR1 and CDR2 sequences are SQVTM and ANQGSEA. This CDR3 region has 11 residues. Trimming took off 4 bases at V and 8 bases at J, with 9 bases between the two ends. For the CDR3, the DNA is TGCAGCGTTGCCATCACAGATGAGCAGTTCTTC. It specifies CSVAITDEQFF.

The chain employs TRBV14 and TRBJ2-3; D is possibly TRBD1 (6 bases). V gave up 4 bases and J gave up 6 bases, with 11 bases separating them. The CDR3 is made up of 13 amino acids. Germline V gives CDR1 SGHDN, CDR2 FVKESK. CDR3 sequence: CASSLSGGDTQYF. CDR3 bases: TGTGCCAGCAGCCTTAGTGGGGGCGATACGCAGTATTTT.

The chain carries TRBV9 and TRBJ1-1; D remains ambiguous. Germline V gene sequence: CDR1 SGDLS, CDR2 YYNGEE. V lost 4 bases, J lost 1 base, and 14 bases lay in between. The CDR3 consists of 15 residues. For the CDR3, the DNA is TGTGCCAGCAGCCCGCGTGTGGGGAAGAACACTGAAGCTTTCTTT. This encodes CASSPRVGKNTEAFF.

This clone was recorded only once. This CDR3 is CASSLEDYSNQPQHF. The CDR3 bases are TGTGCCAGCAGCTTAGAAGACTATAGCAATCAGCCCCAGCATTTT. This chain uses TRBV11-2 with TRBJ1-5; D is unclear. Trimming took off 0 bases at V and 0 bases at J, with 6 bases between the two ends. The CDR3 loop spans 15 amino acids. Per the germline V gene, CDR1 is SGHAT and CDR2 is FQNNGV.

This chain connects TRBV7-3 to TRBJ1-2; D ambiguous. This CDR3 comprises 13 residues. The germline V and J ends were trimmed by 2 bases and 5 bases, with 9 bases remaining between them. Germline V gene sequence: CDR1 SGHTA, CDR2 FQGTGA. This chain's CDR3 is CASSLGSGYGYTF. Written as DNA, the CDR3 is TGTGCCAGCAGCTTAGGGAGTGGGTATGGCTACACCTTC.

V and J are TRBV18 and TRBJ2-1; TRBD2 aligns across 13 bases. Germline V gene data show CDR1 as KGHSH and CDR2 as LQKENI. The CDR3 is made up of 13 amino acids. Unmatched junction bases numbered 0, after V lost 3 bases and J lost 10 bases. The CDR3 DNA is TGTGCCAGCTCACCGGGACTAGCGGGAGAGCAGTTCTTC. Its protein product is CASSPGLAGEQFF.

The V and J genes are TRBV11-2 and TRBJ2-5; possibly TRBD1 or TRBD2 for D (5 bases each). This CDR3 region has 14 residues. Germline values: CDR1 SGHAT, CDR2 FQNNGV. Trimming stripped 5 bases from V and 5 bases from J, with 15 bases between. The CDR3 nucleotides read TGTGCCAGCAGCCCAAGGGGACCCAGTGAGACCCAGTACTTC. It yields the protein CASSPRGPSETQYF.

J is TRBJ1-5 and V is TRBV19, with D tentatively TRBD1 (6 bases). This CDR3 comprises 17 residues. V was cut by 3 bases and J by 3 bases, with 18 bases left in between. Germline assignment: CDR1 LNHDA and CDR2 SQIVND (reference sequence). This CDR3 reads CASSMGSGTPFNQPQHF. The CDR3 bases are TGTGCCAGTAGTATGGGGTCGGGGACACCTTTCAATCAGCCCCAGCATTTT.

J is TRBJ1-1 and V is TRBV7-8; tentative D call: TRBD1 (5 bases). Deletions cut 5 bases from V and 1 base from J, with 11 bases between. Germline values: CDR1 SGHVS, CDR2 FQNEAQ. CDR3 length equals 14 residues. The DNA of the CDR3 is TGTGCCAGCAGCCGACAGAATTGGAACACTGAAGCTTTCTTT. It is translated as CASSRQNWNTEAFF.

The V call is TRBV5-1, the J call TRBJ2-3, with a weak D call TRBD2 (6 bases). The V and J ends lost 0 bases and 0 bases respectively, with 14 bases between them. The CDR3 has 17 amino acids. Germline V gives CDR1 SGHRS, CDR2 YFSETQ. The CDR3 nucleotides read TGCGCCAGCAGCTTGGTGGCGGGATCAAGTAGCACAGATACGCAGTATTTT. Its translation: CASSLVAGSSSTDTQYF.

The rearrangement uses TRBV12-5 and TRBJ2-3, with 9 bases that match TRBD1. This CDR3 is built from 15 residues. Germline lookup yields CDR1 LGHNT and CDR2 FRNRAP. V trimming: 6 bases; J trimming: 5 bases; junction bases outside the gene matches: 9. CDR3 nucleotides: TGTGCTAGTGGGAAGGGACAGGGAATTGTAGATACGCAGTATTTT. This sequence encodes CASGKGQGIVDTQYF.

This sequence joins TRBV6-5 and TRBJ2-1, with 10 bases lining up with TRBD2. CDR1 and CDR2 (germline): MNHEY, SVGAGI. This CDR3 has 15 amino acids. Unmatched junction bases numbered 9, after V lost 7 bases and J lost 6 bases. The DNA of the CDR3 is TGTGCCAGCAATCCACGGACTAGCGGCGGCAATGAGCAGTTCTTC. Protein product: CASNPRTSGGNEQFF.

Details on this clone: Additional DNA sequences in this sample encode the identical CDR3. The CDR3 protein is CASSLEETQYF. CDR3 coding DNA: TGCGCCAGCAGCTTGGAGGAGACCCAGTACTTC. The chain joins TRBV5-1 to TRBJ2-5; D is unresolved. V lost 0 bases and J 5 bases, leaving 2 bases between the germline ends. The length of the CDR3 is 11 residues. Looked up from germline, CDR1 is SGHRS and CDR2 is YFSETQ.

The chain is built from TRBV5-1 and TRBJ1-5, with 8 bases that match TRBD1. The junction had 1 base not matched to a gene; V was cut back by 4 bases and J by 4 bases. Germline assignment: CDR1 SGHRS and CDR2 YFSETQ. The CDR3 covers 13 residues. The CDR3 is CASSRQGNQPQHF. DNA for the CDR3: TGCGCCAGCAGCCGACAGGGGAATCAGCCCCAGCATTTT.

The CDR3 DNA sequence: TGTGCCAGCAGCCGAGTGGAGGGGAACACTGAAGCTTTCTTT. The encoded protein is CASSRVEGNTEAFF. The rearrangement uses TRBV11-2 and TRBJ1-1; no definite D call. The CDR3 has 14 residues. Germline assignment: CDR1 SGHAT and CDR2 FQNNGV. V was pared by 5 bases and J by 1 base, with 11 bases between. Full variable domain (outside the CDR3, taken from reference TRBV11-2 and TRBJ1-1): EAGVAQSPRYKIIEKRQSVAFWCNPISGHATLYWYQQILGQGPKLLIQFQNNGVVDDSQLPKDRFSAERLKGVDSTLKIQPAKLEDSAVYLCASSRVEGNTEAFFGQGTRLTVV.

The chain couples TRBV5-1 to TRBJ2-5; D might be TRBD1 (6 bases). Germline values: CDR1 SGHRS, CDR2 YFSETQ. There are 15 residues in the CDR3. V was pared by 1 base and J by 2 bases, with 12 bases between. In nucleotides, the CDR3 is TGCGCCAGCAGCTTGACAGGGCTGGCGCAAGAGACCCAGTACTTC. It specifies CASSLTGLAQETQYF.

This clone was seen a single time. This chain uses TRBV30 with TRBJ2-2, with 8 bases identical to TRBD1. Germline CDR1 and CDR2: GTSNPN and SVGIG (reference sequence). Germline trimming cut 2 bases from V and 3 bases from J; bases unmatched to any gene: 5. This CDR3 region has 15 residues. The CDR3 reads CAWSTGQGYTGELFF. The CDR3 coding sequence is TGTGCCTGGAGTACAGGACAGGGCTACACCGGGGAGCTGTTTTTT.

V is TRBV6-2 or TRBV6-3 and J is TRBJ1-6, with 8 positions matching TRBD1. CDR3 length equals 14 residues. Germline values: CDR1 MNHEY, CDR2 SVGEGT. The J segment lost 6 bases and the V segment lost 2 bases, leaving 0 bases of the junction unmatched. The CDR3 sequence: CASSYGQGNSPLHF. CDR3 sequence (DNA): TGTGCCAGCAGTTACGGACAGGGTAATTCACCCCTCCACTTT.